One sample yielded the 26 T cell receptor beta chains listed below, sequenced in a study of cytomegalovirus exposure and HLA in healthy donors. Vbeta (60) and Jbeta (13) primers were used in the PCR. The protocol was immunoSEQ multiplex PCR, while the TCRdb copy is restricted to in-frame clones and leaves out a portion. Of about 140,000 clones listed, roughly 80% are singletons. The sequencing sample was made of PBMCs. These receptors all stem from a man younger than 30 in good health and CMV-seronegative.

This chain connects TRBV7-8 to TRBJ2-1, with 7 bases fitting TRBD2. Trimming at V came to 1 base and at J to 1 base, leaving 1 base not matched to a gene. The CDR3 runs 15 residues. Germline assignment: CDR1 SGHVS and CDR2 FQNEAQ. The CDR3 here is CASSLGGGSYNEQFF. CDR3 nucleotides: TGTGCCAGCAGCTTAGGGGGGGGTTCCTACAATGAGCAGTTCTTC.

The chain links TRBV7-8 to TRBJ1-5; 7 bases are a match to TRBD1. With 2 bases clipped from V and 3 bases from J, the junction kept 7 bases outside the gene matches. The germline gives CDR1 SGHVS, CDR2 FQNEAQ. The length of the CDR3 is 16 residues. In nucleotides, the CDR3 is TGTGCCAGCAGCTTAATTCAGGGGGTAAACAATCAGCCCCAGCATTTT. This encodes CASSLIQGVNNQPQHF.

This chain uses TRBV12-5 with TRBJ1-3, with D unclear. V was cut by 4 bases and J by 4 bases, with 11 bases left in between. CDR1 is LGHNT and CDR2 is FRNRAP in the germline V gene. The CDR3 contains 14 residues. For the CDR3, the DNA is TGTGCTAGTGGTTCCCCAGGCCCCGGAAACACCATATATTTT. Residues: CASGSPGPGNTIYF. Complete variable domain (other parts from reference TRBV12-5 and TRBJ1-3): DARVTQTPRHKVTEMGQEVTMRCQPILGHNTVFWYRQTMMQGLELLAYFRNRAPLDDSGMPKDRFSAEMPDATLATLKIQPSEPRDSAVYFCASGSPGPGNTIYFGEGSWLTVV.

Remarks on this clone: Other nucleotide sequences in the sample specify the same CDR3. The chain employs TRBV30 and TRBJ1-3; 7 nucleotides match TRBD1. Germline lookup yields CDR1 GTSNPN and CDR2 SVGIG (reference sequence). Trimming cost V 2 bases and J 1 base; bases outside gene matches: 5. The CDR3 totals 15 residues. The CDR3 DNA reads as TGTGCCTGGAGTCGGGACAGTGGGTCTGGAAACACCATATATTTT. This sequence encodes CAWSRDSGSGNTIYF.

The gene calls are TRBV7-2 and TRBJ2-6; no reliable D call. In germline, CDR1 is SGHTA, CDR2 FQGNSA. V lost 1 base and J lost 0, with 16 bases in between. The CDR3 runs 19 residues. CDR3 amino acids: CASSLGLVTHLSGANVLTF. The CDR3 nucleotides are TGTGCCAGCAGCTTAGGCCTCGTGACACACCTCTCTGGGGCCAACGTCCTGACTTTC.

DNA for the CDR3: TGTGCCAGCAGCCAAGGGAGGGGGCGGCCGTATGGCTACACCTTC. Translated: CASSQGRGRPYGYTF. The J gene is TRBJ1-2, the V gene TRBV4-2; 7 bases map to TRBD1. The CDR3 runs to 15 residues. Germline V CDR1 and CDR2: LGHNA, YNFKEQ. J gave up 5 bases and V 1 base, and 7 bases lay outside the gene matches.

This clone was counted once. The chain is built from TRBV7-9 and TRBJ1-1; the D is unclear. V was shortened by 1 base and J by 0 bases, with 9 bases between the two germline ends. Germline CDR1 is SEHNR and CDR2 is FQNEAQ (reference sequence). The CDR3 consists of 15 residues. The CDR3 region is CASSLGTVMNTEAFF. CDR3 coding DNA: TGTGCCAGCAGCTTAGGCACAGTGATGAACACTGAAGCTTTCTTT.

This sequence joins TRBV5-1 and TRBJ1-2; D is possibly TRBD1 (5 bases). Trimming shortened V by 0 bases and J by 6 bases, and 18 bases separated the two germline ends. In germline, CDR1 is SGHRS, CDR2 YFSETQ. The CDR3 contains 16 residues. The CDR3 nucleotides are TGCGCCAGCAGCTTGGAATCGGCAGGGAGGATCGATGGCTACACCTTC. It translates to CASSLESAGRIDGYTF.

The chain employs TRBV19 and TRBJ1-6, with 11 bases identical to TRBD1. V shed 9 bases, J shed 11 bases, and the junction held 6 bases outside the gene matches. The length of the CDR3 is 13 residues. The germline V gene encodes CDR1 LNHDA and CDR2 SQIVND (reference sequence). The CDR3 DNA sequence: TGTGCCAGCCACCGGGACAGGGGGGCACCCCTCCACTTT. Amino acids: CASHRDRGAPLHF.

This sequence joins TRBV5-1 and TRBJ2-7; unclear D gene. Germline values: CDR1 SGHRS, CDR2 YFSETQ. The CDR3 contains 12 residues. V lost 2 bases, J lost 3 bases, and 6 bases lay in between. DNA for the CDR3: TGCGCCAGCAGCTTAGACTTCTACGAGCAGTACTTC. Amino acid sequence: CASSLDFYEQYF.

The chain carries TRBV7-2 and TRBJ2-5; a weak D match, TRBD1 (6 bases). The CDR3 is 13 residues long. The ends were cut back, 1 base at V and 5 bases at J, with 8 bases in the middle. Germline V gives CDR1 SGHTA, CDR2 FQGNSA. CDR3: CASSLDQGETQYF. The CDR3 bases are TGTGCCAGCAGCTTAGACCAGGGGGAGACCCAGTACTTC.

The chain uses TRBV11-1 and TRBJ1-1, with D uncertain. This CDR3 spans 14 amino acids. V dropped 2 bases and J dropped 1 base, with 8 bases sitting between them. In germline, CDR1 is SGHAT, CDR2 FQDESV (reference sequence). This CDR3 reads CASSLRAANTEAFF. In DNA form, the CDR3 reads TGTGCCAGCAGCTTAAGAGCGGCGAACACTGAAGCTTTCTTT.

This chain connects TRBV7-2 to TRBJ2-2; 8 positions agree with TRBD1. The CDR3 sequence is 13 residues long. Germline-derived CDR1 and CDR2 are SGHTA and FQGNSA. Unmatched junction bases numbered 5, after V lost 5 bases and J lost 9 bases. As DNA, the CDR3 is TGTGCCAGCAGCACCCAGGGGGCCCGGGAGCTGTTTTTT. Protein: CASSTQGARELFF.

This chain joins TRBV13 and TRBJ2-5, with 12 bases fitting TRBD1. The DNA end is a closer match to TRBJ2-7, so the J assignment may be wrong. The germline gives CDR1 PRHDT, CDR2 FYEKMQ (reference sequence). The CDR3 covers 14 residues. CDR3 DNA: TGTGCCAGCAGCAGGGACAGGGGGCTCTACGAGCAGTACTTC. Translation: CASSRDRGLYEQYF.

V is TRBV6-6 and J is TRBJ2-5; 8 nucleotides agree with TRBD1. The CDR3 runs to 16 residues. The V segment lost 5 bases and the J segment 5 bases; nucleotides outside the gene matches: 13. Per germline, CDR1 MNHNY and CDR2 SVGAGI (reference sequence). CDR3 sequence: CASSPFKTGVGETQYF. The CDR3 DNA follows: TGTGCCAGCAGTCCCTTCAAGACAGGGGTGGGGGAGACCCAGTACTTC.

The chain carries TRBV19 and TRBJ2-1; 7 bases fit TRBD1. The J segment lost 0 bases and the V segment lost 5 bases, leaving 4 bases of the junction unmatched. The germline CDR1 and CDR2 sequences are LNHDA and SQIVND (reference sequence). The CDR3 covers 15 residues. CDR3 sequence: CASSVRGNSYNEQFF. The CDR3 DNA follows: TGTGCCAGTAGTGTCAGGGGGAACTCCTACAATGAGCAGTTCTTC.

This clone has only one observation. The rearrangement uses TRBV25-1 and TRBJ1-2, with D perhaps TRBD1 (5 bases). The CDR3 has 16 amino acids. The ends were cut back, 1 base at V and 6 bases at J, with 18 bases in the middle. CDR1 is MGHDK and CDR2 is SYGVNS in the germline V gene. The CDR3 sequence is CASSELLGRGEDGYTF. CDR3 bases: TGTGCCAGCAGTGAATTATTGGGCCGGGGGGAGGATGGCTACACCTTC.

This clone was detected only a few times. The V and J genes are TRBV5-1 and TRBJ1-1; D possibly corresponds to TRBD1 (6 bases). The CDR3 loop spans 14 amino acids. V dropped 0 bases and J dropped 5 bases, with 11 bases sitting between them. The germline CDR1 and CDR2 sequences are SGHRS and YFSETQ. The DNA of the CDR3 is TGCGCCAGCAGCTTGGGGCAGGGGCCGACTGAAGCTTTCTTT. Its protein is CASSLGQGPTEAFF. The full variable domain, rest sourced from reference TRBV5-1 and TRBJ1-1, is KAGVTQTPRYLIKTRGQQVTLSCSPISGHRSVSWYQQTPGQGLQFLFEYFSETQRNKGNFPGRFSGRQFSNSRSEMNVSTLELGDSALYLCASSLGQGPTEAFFGQGTRLTVV.

The table lists this clone with a few counts. The chain carries TRBV27 and TRBJ1-5; D is ambiguous. CDR1 MNHEY and CDR2 SMNVEV come from the germline V gene (reference sequence). The ends were cut back, 6 bases at V and 0 bases at J, with 6 bases in the middle. The CDR3 is 13 residues long. CDR3 sequence reads: CASSLLSNQPQHF. The CDR3 bases are TGTGCCAGCAGCCTCCTTAGCAATCAGCCCCAGCATTTT.

The genes are TRBV1 and TRBJ2-7; the table names TRBD2, a call not compared with the DNA. TRBV1 is a listed pseudogene. The CDR3 is 15 residues long. The CDR3 DNA is TGCACCAGCAGCCCTCCGGGACTAGCGGGGGGGGAGCAGTACTTC. Translation gives CTSSPPGLAGGEQYF.

The chain employs TRBV25-1 and TRBJ2-1; D is undetermined. Germline V gives CDR1 MGHDK, CDR2 SYGVNS. V was shortened by 0 bases and J by 3 bases, with 3 bases between the two germline ends. CDR3 length: 13 residues. The DNA for the CDR3 is TGTGCCAGCAGTGAATACAGCTACAATGAGCAGTTCTTC. Translation gives CASSEYSYNEQFF.

The chain carries TRBV9 and TRBJ1-1, with D hard to call. The CDR3 loop spans 10 amino acids. CDR1 SGDLS and CDR2 YYNGEE come from the germline V gene. Deletions cut 4 bases from V and 9 bases from J, with 7 bases between. Here the CDR3 DNA reads TGTGCCAGCAGCCCCACACAAGCTTTCTTT. The encoded protein is CASSPTQAFF. The full variable domain, rest sourced from reference TRBV9 and TRBJ1-1, is DSGVTQTPKHLITATGQRVTLRCSPRSGDLSVYWYQQSLDQGLQFLIQYYNGEERAKGNILERFSAQQFPDLHSELNLSSLELGDSALYFCASSPTQAFFGQGTRLTVV.

The chain carries TRBV19 and TRBJ2-7; D gene ambiguous. The V and J ends lost 3 bases and 3 bases respectively, with 12 bases between them. Germline V CDR1 and CDR2: LNHDA, SQIVND (reference sequence). This CDR3 contains 14 residues. The CDR3 DNA reads TGTGCCAGTAGTATTAAAGCAGGAAACTACGAGCAGTACTTC. Amino acid sequence: CASSIKAGNYEQYF. Combining the CDR3 with reference TRBV19 and TRBJ2-7 gives the whole variable domain DGGITQSPKYLFRKEGQNVTLSCEQNLNHDAMYWYRQDPGQGLRLIYYSQIVNDFQKGDIAEGYSVSREKKESFPLTVTSAQKNPTAFYLCASSIKAGNYEQYFGPGTRLTVT.

The chain carries TRBV4-2 and TRBJ2-1; TRBD2 matches 15 bases. The CDR3 extends over 17 amino acids. Germline CDR1 is LGHNA and CDR2 is YNFKEQ. V gave up 0 bases and J gave up 13 bases; unmatched junction bases: 10. The CDR3 DNA is TGTGCCAGCAGCCAAGACCTTGGACTAGCGGGGGGGCCCGGTCAGTTCTTC. Translation: CASSQDLGLAGGPGQFF.

This clone turned up a few times. The rearrangement joins TRBV4-3 to TRBJ1-2; D is perhaps TRBD1 (5 bases). There are 15 residues in the CDR3. V gave up 0 bases and J gave up 4 bases, with 12 bases separating them. The germline V gene has CDR1 LGHNA and CDR2 YSLEER. Here the CDR3 reads CASSQEATGGYGYTF. CDR3 DNA: TGCGCCAGCAGCCAAGAAGCCACAGGTGGCTATGGCTACACCTTC.

The chain couples TRBV15 to TRBJ2-1; 9 bases match TRBD1. The CDR3 spans 16 residues. V dropped 0 bases and J dropped 8; count of bases not matched to a gene: 8. Germline CDR1 reads LNHNV; CDR2 reads YYDKDF (reference sequence). The CDR3, as DNA: TGTGCCACCAGCAGAGACCGTGGACAGGGGAGATATGAGCAGTTCTTC. This gives the protein CATSRDRGQGRYEQFF. The full variable domain, in which reference TRBV15 and TRBJ2-1 provide the parts outside the CDR3, is DAMVIQNPRYQVTQFGKPVTLSCSQTLNHNVMYWYQQKSSQAPKLLFHYYDKDFNNEADTPDNFQSRRPNTSFCFLDIRSPGLGDTAMYLCATSRDRGQGRYEQFFGPGTRLTVL.